This TCR beta chain was obtained from a study of blood T cell repertoires in COVID-19. The CDR3 loop spans 16 amino acids. Germline V gives CDR1 LGHDT, CDR2 YNNKEL (reference sequence). Trimming cost V 5 bases and J 4 bases, with 18 bases left between them. Sequencing used immunoSEQ multiplex PCR; TCRdb keeps in-frame clones, though not all of them. There are under 200,000 clones in the sample; approximately 80% occur only once, and roughly 9.2% lies in the top ten. The chain recombines TRBV3-1 (or the pseudogene TRBV3-2) with TRBJ1-3; a possible D gene is TRBD1 (6 bases). The source is an elderly woman with active or convalescent COVID-19. The specimen sequenced was peripheral blood. CDR3: CASSEIGGLRGNTIYF. CDR3 nucleotides: TGTGCCAGCAGCGAAATAGGGGGTTTAAGGGGAAACACCATATATTTT.